This TCR beta chain comes out of a study of blood T cells in healthy people across ages. For the second PCR, which ran for roughly 7 to 11 cycles, a sample-barcoded 5' primer and a J-beta primer mix were used. TCRdb analysed the 5' RACE reads with MiXCR anew, one entry per CDR3 protein. Of about 1,400,000 distinct CDR3 sequences in the sample, 35% to 45% were seen once. This clonotype was found many times. This TCR was sampled from a woman under 30 in good health. Sequencing was done on a sample of blood.

In nucleotides, the CDR3 is TGTGCCAGCAGCCTTACCGGGACAGGGAGCTACACCTTC. It codes for CASSLTGTGSYTF. The chain uses TRBV5-5 and TRBJ1-2, with 9 bases fitting TRBD1. CDR1 and CDR2 (germline): SGHKS, YYEKEE (reference sequence). The V segment lost 4 bases and the J segment 9 bases; nucleotides outside the gene matches: 7. The CDR3 spans 13 residues.